The clone carrying this T cell receptor (beta chain) was detected once. Its cognate antigen is unknown. The record originates from a study of human T cells and chemical hapten exposure. In the study overall: Each week of the roughly 24-week study, patients had diphenylcyclopropenone applied to the scalp.

TCRdb called the RACE reads again in MiXCR, with one record for every CDR3 protein. The sample carries some 250,000 distinct CDR3 sequences, approximately 7.5% recorded once. Specified time point: pre-sensitization, week 0. Treatment denoted: therapeutic diphenylcyclopropenone sensitization with weekly scalp DPC. Ahead of applying each patch test, blood was sampled. Findings of the study overall: Unchanged with DPC sensitization were TCRs above 1 in 1000 frequency. While controls formed fewer of them, expanded TCRs formed significantly more large CDR3 similarity clusters.

Sequences were derived from whole blood, sampled in connection with sensitization to the hapten diphenylcyclopropenone (DPC). This clonotype originated in a man aged 18 to 30 with alopecia areata. Some clones in this sample may be carry-over from other donors' samples.

This chain's CDR3 is CASRLGGGRRFTEAFF. CDR3 coding DNA: TGTGCCAGCAGACTTGGCGGGGGGCGACGGTTCACTGAAGCTTTCTTT. This rearrangement joins TRBV6-5 to TRBJ1-1, with D maybe TRBD1 (6 bases). This CDR3 has 16 amino acids. Germline CDR1 and CDR2: MNHEY and SVGAGI. The V gene lost 6 bases and the J gene lost 4 bases, with 21 bases spanning the gap.